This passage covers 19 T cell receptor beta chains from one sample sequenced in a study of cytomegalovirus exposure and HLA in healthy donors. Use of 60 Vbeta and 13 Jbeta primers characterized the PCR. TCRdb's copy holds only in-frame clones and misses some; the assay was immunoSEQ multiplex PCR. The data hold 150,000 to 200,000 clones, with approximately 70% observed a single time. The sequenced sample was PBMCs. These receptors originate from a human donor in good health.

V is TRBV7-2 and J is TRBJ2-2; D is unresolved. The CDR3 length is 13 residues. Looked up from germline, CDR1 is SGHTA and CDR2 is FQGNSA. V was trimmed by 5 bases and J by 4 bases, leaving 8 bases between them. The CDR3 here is CASSRRVTGELFF. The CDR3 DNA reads TGTGCCAGCAGCCGACGGGTCACCGGGGAGCTGTTTTTT.

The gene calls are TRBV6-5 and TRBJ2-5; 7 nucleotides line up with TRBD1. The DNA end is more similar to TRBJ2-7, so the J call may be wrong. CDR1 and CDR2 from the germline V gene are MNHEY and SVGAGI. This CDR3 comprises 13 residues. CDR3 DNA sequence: TGTGCCAGCAGAGGGGGCCCCTGGGACGAGCAGTACTTC. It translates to CASRGGPWDEQYF.

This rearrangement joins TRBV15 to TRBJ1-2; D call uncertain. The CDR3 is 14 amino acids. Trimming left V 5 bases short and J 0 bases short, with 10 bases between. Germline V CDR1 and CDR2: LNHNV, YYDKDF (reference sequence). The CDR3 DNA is TGTGCCACCAGCTTGGCAATCACTAACTATGGCTACACCTTC. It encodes CATSLAITNYGYTF.

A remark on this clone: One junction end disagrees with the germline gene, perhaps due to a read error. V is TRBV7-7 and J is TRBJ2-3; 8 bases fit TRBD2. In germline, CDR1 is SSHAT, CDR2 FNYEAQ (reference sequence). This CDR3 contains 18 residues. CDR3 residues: CASSPKPGLGRGADTQYF. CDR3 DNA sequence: TGTGCTAGCAGCCCTAAACCGGGACTCGGGAGGGGAGCAGATACGCAGTATTTT.

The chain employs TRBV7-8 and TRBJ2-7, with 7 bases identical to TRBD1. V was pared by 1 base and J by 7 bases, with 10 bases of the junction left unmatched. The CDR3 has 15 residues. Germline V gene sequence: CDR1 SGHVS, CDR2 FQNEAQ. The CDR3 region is CASSLVQGVFLEQYF. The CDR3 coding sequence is TGTGCCAGCAGCTTAGTCCAGGGGGTATTCTTGGAGCAGTACTTC.

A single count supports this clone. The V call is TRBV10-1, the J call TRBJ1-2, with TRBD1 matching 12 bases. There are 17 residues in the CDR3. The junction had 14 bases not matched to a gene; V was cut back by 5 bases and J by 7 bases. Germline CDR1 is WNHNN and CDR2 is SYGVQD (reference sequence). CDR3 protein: CASSPLSGQGALIGYTF. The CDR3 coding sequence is TGCGCCAGCAGTCCCCTGTCGGGACAGGGGGCCCTAATTGGCTACACCTTC.

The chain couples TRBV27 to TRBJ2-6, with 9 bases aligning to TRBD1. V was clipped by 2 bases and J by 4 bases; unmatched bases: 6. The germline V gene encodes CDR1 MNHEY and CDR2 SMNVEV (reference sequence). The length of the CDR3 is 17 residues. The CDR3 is CASSLTGGLQGANVLTF. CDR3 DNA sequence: TGTGCCAGCAGTTTAACAGGGGGCTTGCAAGGGGCCAACGTCCTGACTTTC.

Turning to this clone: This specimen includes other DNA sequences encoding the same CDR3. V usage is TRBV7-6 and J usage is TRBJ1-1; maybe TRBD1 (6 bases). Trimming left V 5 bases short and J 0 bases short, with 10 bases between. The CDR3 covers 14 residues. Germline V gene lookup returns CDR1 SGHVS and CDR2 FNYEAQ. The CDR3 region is CASSPTGLNTEAFF. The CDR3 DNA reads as TGTGCCAGCAGCCCGACAGGTTTGAACACTGAAGCTTTCTTT.

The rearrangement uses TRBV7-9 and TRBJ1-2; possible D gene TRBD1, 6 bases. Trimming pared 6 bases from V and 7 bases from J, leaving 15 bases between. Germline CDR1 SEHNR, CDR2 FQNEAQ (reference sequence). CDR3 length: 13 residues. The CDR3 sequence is CASSRTEYFGYTF. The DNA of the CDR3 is TGTGCCAGCAGTAGGACAGAATATTTTGGCTACACCTTC.

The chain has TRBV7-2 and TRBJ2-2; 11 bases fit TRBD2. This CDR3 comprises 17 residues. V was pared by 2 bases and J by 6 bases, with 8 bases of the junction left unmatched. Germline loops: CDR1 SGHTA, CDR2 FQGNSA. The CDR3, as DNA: TGTGCCAGCAGCTTACTAGCGGGGGGCACAGAGGCCGGGGAGCTGTTTTTT. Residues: CASSLLAGGTEAGELFF.

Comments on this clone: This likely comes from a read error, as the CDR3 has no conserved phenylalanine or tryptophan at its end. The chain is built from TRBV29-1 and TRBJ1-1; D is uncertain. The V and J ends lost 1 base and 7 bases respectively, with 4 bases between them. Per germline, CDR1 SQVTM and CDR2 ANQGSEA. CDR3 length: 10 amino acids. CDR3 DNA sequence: TGCAGCGTTGAAGTCCGTGAAGCTTTCCTT. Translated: CSVEVREAFL.

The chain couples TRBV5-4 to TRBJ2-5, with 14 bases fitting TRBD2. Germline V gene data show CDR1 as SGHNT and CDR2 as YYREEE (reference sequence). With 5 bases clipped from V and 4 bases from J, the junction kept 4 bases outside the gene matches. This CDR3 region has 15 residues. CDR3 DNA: TGTGCCAGCAGTCCCGGACTAGCGGGGGGAGAGACCCAGTACTTC. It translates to CASSPGLAGGETQYF.

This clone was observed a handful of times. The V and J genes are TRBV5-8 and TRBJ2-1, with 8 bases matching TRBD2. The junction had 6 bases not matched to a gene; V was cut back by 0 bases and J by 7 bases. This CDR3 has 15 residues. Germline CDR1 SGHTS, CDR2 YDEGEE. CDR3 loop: CASSLGSGGENEQFF. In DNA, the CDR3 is TGTGCCAGCAGCTTGGGGAGCGGGGGTGAAAATGAGCAGTTCTTC.

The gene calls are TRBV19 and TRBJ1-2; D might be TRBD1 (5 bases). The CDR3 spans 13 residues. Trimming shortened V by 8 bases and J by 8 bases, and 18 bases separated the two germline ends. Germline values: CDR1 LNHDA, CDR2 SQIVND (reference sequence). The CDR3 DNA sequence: TGTGCCAGTCATTTGAGCAAGGGGCGCGGCTACACCTTC. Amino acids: CASHLSKGRGYTF.

CDR3 nucleotides: TGTGCCAGTAGTATAAAGTTTGTGAGCGGGGCCGGGGAGCTGTTTTTT. It codes for CASSIKFVSGAGELFF. J is TRBJ2-2 and V is TRBV19; 7 bases line up with TRBD2. The CDR3 runs to 16 residues. V trimming: 2 bases; J trimming: 6 bases; junction bases outside the gene matches: 9. Germline values: CDR1 LNHDA, CDR2 SQIVND (reference sequence). The full variable domain, rest sourced from reference TRBV19 and TRBJ2-2, is DGGITQSPKYLFRKEGQNVTLSCEQNLNHDAMYWYRQDPGQGLRLIYYSQIVNDFQKGDIAEGYSVSREKKESFPLTVTSAQKNPTAFYLCASSIKFVSGAGELFFGEGSRLTVL.

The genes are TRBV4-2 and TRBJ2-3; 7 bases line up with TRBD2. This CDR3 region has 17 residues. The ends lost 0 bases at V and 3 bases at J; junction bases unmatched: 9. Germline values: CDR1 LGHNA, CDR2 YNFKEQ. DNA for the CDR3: TGTGCCAGCAGCCAAGATAGTGGGGGGGGAATAACAGATACGCAGTATTTT. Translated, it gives CASSQDSGGGITDTQYF.

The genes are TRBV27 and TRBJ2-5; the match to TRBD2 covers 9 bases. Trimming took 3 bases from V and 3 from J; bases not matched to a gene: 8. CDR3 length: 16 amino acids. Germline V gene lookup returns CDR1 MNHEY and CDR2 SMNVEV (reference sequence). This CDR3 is CASSFLGVAGEETQYF. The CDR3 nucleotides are TGTGCCAGCAGTTTCCTCGGGGTAGCGGGGGAAGAGACCCAGTACTTC.

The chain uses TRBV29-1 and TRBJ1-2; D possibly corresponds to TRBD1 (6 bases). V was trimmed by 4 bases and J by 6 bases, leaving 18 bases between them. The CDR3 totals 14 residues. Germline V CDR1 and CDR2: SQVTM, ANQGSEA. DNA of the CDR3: TGCAGCGTTGGGGGGGGCCAGGGTGATGATGGCTACACCTTC. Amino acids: CSVGGGQGDDGYTF.

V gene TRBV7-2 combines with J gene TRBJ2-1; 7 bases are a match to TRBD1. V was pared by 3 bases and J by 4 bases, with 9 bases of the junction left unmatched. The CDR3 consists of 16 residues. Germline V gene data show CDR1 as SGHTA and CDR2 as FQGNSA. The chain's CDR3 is CASSFRGTDPYNEQFF. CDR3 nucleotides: TGTGCCAGCAGCTTCAGGGGGACCGACCCATACAATGAGCAGTTCTTC.